Shown below are 13 T cell receptor beta chains from a single sample sequenced in a study of CD8 T cells in ankylosing spondylitis. TCRdb redid the calling of the 5' RACE reads with MiXCR, one entry per CDR3 protein. This sample carries roughly 90,000 distinct CDR3 sequences, roughly 9% of them seen once, and the ten largest clones take about 30%. Their target antigens are unknown. Study-level results: Blood of patients with ankylosing spondylitis appeared to be characterized by a TCR beta motif of eight highly homologous variants.

Sequencing was done on a sample of blood, either unsorted or a sorted T cell fraction (not recorded which). The receptors were sampled from a male donor with ankylosing spondylitis.

This clonotype was picked up many times. This chain links TRBV29-1 with TRBJ1-2; perhaps TRBD1 as D (5 bases). Per germline, CDR1 SQVTM and CDR2 ANQGSEA. The length of the CDR3 is 14 residues. Trimming took off 0 bases at V and 5 bases at J, with 13 bases between the two ends. The CDR3 here is CSVEDEGADYGYTF. CDR3 DNA: TGCAGCGTTGAAGATGAAGGGGCTGATTATGGCTACACCTTC.

The chain joins TRBV9 to TRBJ2-3; D perhaps matches TRBD2 (7 bases). CDR3 length: 15 residues. The ends were cut back, 4 bases at V and 1 base at J, with 13 bases in the middle. Germline CDR1 is SGDLS and CDR2 is YYNGEE. Here the CDR3 reads CASSFGGGGTDTQYF. The CDR3 DNA is TGTGCCAGCAGCTTCGGAGGGGGGGGCACAGATACGCAGTATTTT.

J is TRBJ2-3 and V is TRBV2; 9 positions agree with TRBD2. The CDR3 has 16 amino acids. V dropped 4 bases and J dropped 1; count of bases not matched to a gene: 6. The germline V gene encodes CDR1 SNHLY and CDR2 FYNNEI. CDR3 in amino acids: CASSGGLATRTDTQYF. For the CDR3, the DNA is TGTGCCAGCAGTGGCGGACTAGCGACCCGCACAGATACGCAGTATTTT.

This clonotype was counted a few times. The chain recombines TRBV20-1 with TRBJ2-1; D is undetermined. The CDR3 is 15 amino acids. The V and J ends lost 0 bases and 5 bases respectively, with 14 bases between them. The V gene's germline CDR1 is DFQATT and CDR2 SNEGSKA (reference sequence). This chain's CDR3 is CSARDLALPNNEQFF. For the CDR3, the DNA is TGCAGTGCTAGAGATCTGGCACTCCCAAACAATGAGCAGTTCTTC.

There are a few counts of this clonotype. This chain links TRBV6-5 with TRBJ2-1, with D perhaps TRBD1 (6 bases). The germline V gene has CDR1 MNHEY and CDR2 SVGAGI. The V end was cut by 1 base, the J end by 4 bases, with 8 bases between. The CDR3 length is 14 residues. CDR3 region: CASSYLQGYNEQFF. Here the CDR3 DNA reads TGTGCCAGCAGTTACTTACAGGGATACAATGAGCAGTTCTTC.

This clonotype has at least ten counts. This rearrangement joins TRBV7-9 to TRBJ2-7; 8 positions match TRBD1. This CDR3 is 13 amino acids long. Germline trimming cut 5 bases from V and 2 bases from J; bases unmatched to any gene: 2. CDR1 SEHNR and CDR2 FQNEAQ come from the germline V gene (reference sequence). CDR3 DNA sequence: TGTGCCAGCAGCCTGGACAGGGCCTACGAGCAGTACTTC. It yields the protein CASSLDRAYEQYF. Looking up the rest from reference TRBV7-9 and TRBJ2-7 gives the full variable domain: DTGVSQNPRHKITKRGQNVTFRCDPISEHNRLYWYRQTLGQGPEFLTYFQNEAQLEKSRLLSDRFSAERPKGSFSTLEIQRTEQGDSAMYLCASSLDRAYEQYFGPGTRLTVT.

The chain employs TRBV5-6 and TRBJ2-5; weak D call: TRBD2 (7 bases). Trimming removed 5 bases from V and 5 bases from J, with 16 bases in between. CDR3 size: 14 residues. Germline CDR1 SGHDT, CDR2 YYEEEE. The CDR3 region is CASSVGALAETQYF. CDR3 DNA: TGTGCCAGCAGTGTGGGGGCACTAGCGGAGACCCAGTACTTC.

The chain carries TRBV29-1 and TRBJ1-2; 7 bases agree with TRBD1. Germline V gives CDR1 SQVTM, CDR2 ANQGSEA. CDR3 length equals 13 residues. The trim removed 7 bases at V and 4 bases at J, leaving 9 bases unmatched. The CDR3 region is CSDSTGYPYGYTF. In DNA, the CDR3 is TGCAGCGACTCGACAGGGTACCCCTATGGCTACACCTTC.

Many counts were recorded for this clonotype. This sequence joins TRBV7-2 and TRBJ2-1; no reliable D call. Germline CDR1 and CDR2: SGHTA and FQGNSA. Trimming shortened V by 0 bases and J by 0 bases, and 24 bases separated the two germline ends. The CDR3 spans 21 residues. The CDR3 region has the DNA TGTGCCAGCAGCTTAGCGTTCATCCTACCCCCCGGAGAGAGCTCCTACAATGAGCAGTTCTTC. Protein product: CASSLAFILPPGESSYNEQFF. Supplemented by reference TRBV7-2 and TRBJ2-1, the full variable domain reads GAGVSQSPSNKVTEKGKDVELRCDPISGHTALYWYRQSLGQGLEFLIYFQGNSAPDKSGLPSDRFSAERTGGSVSTLTIQRTQQEDSAVYLCASSLAFILPPGESSYNEQFFGPGTRLTVL.

This clonotype showed up many times. The CDR3 reads CSVTGTGNYNEQFF. CDR3 coding DNA: TGCAGCGTGACGGGGACAGGGAACTACAATGAGCAGTTCTTC. The chain links TRBV29-1 to TRBJ2-1; the match to TRBD1 covers 9 bases. V dropped 6 bases and J dropped 3; count of bases not matched to a gene: 6. CDR1 is SQVTM and CDR2 is ANQGSEA in the germline V gene. CDR3 length: 14 residues.

The chain links TRBV20-1 to TRBJ1-5, with D possibly TRBD1 on 6 matching bases. The CDR3 is 14 residues long. Germline values: CDR1 DFQATT, CDR2 SNEGSKA (reference sequence). Trimming cost V 1 base and J 2 bases, with 9 bases left between them. CDR3 residues: CSARGGGRNQPQHF. The CDR3 region has the DNA TGCAGTGCTAGAGGAGGGGGACGCAATCAGCCCCAGCATTTT.

This clonotype was counted ten times or more. The chain is built from TRBV11-1 and TRBJ2-7; 12 nucleotides line up with TRBD2. The CDR3 is 21 residues long. Germline loops: CDR1 SGHAT, CDR2 FQDESV (reference sequence). V was pared by 2 bases and J by 4 bases, with 21 bases of the junction left unmatched. The CDR3 spells CASSLSVGTSGPLTNWYEQYF. DNA of the CDR3: TGTGCCAGCAGCTTAAGCGTAGGGACTAGCGGGCCCCTCACAAATTGGTACGAGCAGTACTTC.

This clonotype has ten or more counts. The rearrangement uses TRBV12-3 or TRBV12-4 and TRBJ2-3, with D hard to call. This CDR3 contains 14 residues. V dropped 5 bases and J dropped 4 bases, with 13 bases sitting between them. CDR3: CASSPLGAPDTQYF. DNA for the CDR3: TGTGCCAGCAGTCCTCTAGGAGCCCCAGATACGCAGTATTTT.